This T cell receptor beta chain was sequenced for a study of graft-versus-host responses after intestinal transplantation (TCRdb year 2021). As for the study more broadly: Multivisceral, liver-intestinal, or isolated intestinal transplants were received by the recipients. Anti-thymocyte globulin induction was given to all recipients, followed by maintenance tacrolimus and steroids for approximately 3 years. Bulk TCR-beta CDR3 sequencing was used to track graft-versus-host and host-versus-graft alloreactive T cell clones in the graft, circulation and bone marrow after intestinal transplantation. To identify alloreactive clones, pre-transplant mixed lymphocyte reaction products were sequenced and then compared with unstimulated pre-transplant donor and recipient T cells. The cohort enrolled about two dozen intestinal transplant recipients including one retransplant, and a few patients lacking pretransplant specimens were excluded. Donor T cell macrochimerism was defined as a peak of at least 4% donor T cells among recipient peripheral blood mononuclear cells. Samples from three later patients were sequenced in-house on an Illumina MiSeq with MiXCR processing rather than by the commercial service.

This clone came up once. Which antigen it targets is not known. No per-base quality is available; no much larger clone lies one base away. Here is what the overall study found, with its caveats: High GvH to HvG T cell clonal ratios were observed in the allografts of patients with donor T cell macrochimerism. Early after transplant, peak levels of circulating GvH clones were found to be associated with declines in HvG clones. The conclusions were limited by the relatively low number and heterogeneity of the intestinal transplant patients. GvH clones were detected in recipient bone marrow, and some appeared earlier in ileal mucosa or blood, consistent with an intestinal mucosal origin.

V loses 3 bases of germline sequence and J loses 3 bases, and the interval between the two ends is 11 bases. CDR1 GTSNPN and CDR2 SVGIG are derived from the germline V gene (reference sequence). The CDR3 goes from the cysteine to the phenylalanine over 13 residues. Of all the DNA, just the CDR3 is kept, 39 bases in frame from base 1. The time point label here, explained by the study, means: cells obtained before transplantation from donor or recipient. CD3+CD4+ and CD3+CD8+ populations were FACS-sorted from unstimulated pre-transplant donor and recipient cells taken from spleen or lymph nodes. Libraries were built with the immunoSEQ multiplex PCR assay. For most patients, genomic DNA was isolated with the Qiagen DNeasy Blood and Tissue Kit and sent frozen to Adaptive Biotechnologies for TCR sequencing. For most patients, genomic DNA was subjected to high-throughput TCR-beta CDR3 sequencing by Adaptive Biotechnologies. As for the authors' bioinformatics: Adaptive's ImmunoSEQ software supplied the TCR sequencing data for about 18 patients, while MiXCR and VDJtools were used to process three other patients. CD4 versus CD8 sorting errors were corrected by removing sequences found in both subsets at a frequency ratio below 5:1. CDR3 nucleotide sequences shared between donor and recipient were removed because their origin could not be assigned. At least 2-fold expansion over unstimulated cells and a minimum CFSE-low frequency of 0.002% (template counts) or 0.001% (read counts) were required for clones to be classified as alloreactive. Clones were considered mappable if detected in sequenced pre-transplant spleen, lymph node, or MLR CFSE-low populations of the donor or recipient. Cumulative frequency of alloreactive clones was calculated as a percentage of all sequences weighted by copy number. TCRdb took over this immuneACCESS table, retaining in-frame rearrangements with V and J assigned. Such tables are incomplete; in checked studies, under half of the missing clones stem from an unresolved V gene, and the remainder is unexplained. The D gene and trimming were derived from the DNA, and the V and J assignments and clone size from that table. The sample yields 85,000 to 100,000 clones; 85% to 95% were counted once. The top ten hold 1.5% to 2.5% of the sample.

Sequences were derived from unstimulated CD8+ T cells sorted from spleen or lymph node cells, sampled before intestinal transplant. This clonotype was obtained from a human donor who received an intestinal transplant. The rearrangement joined TRBV30 to TRBJ2-5; a tentative D match to TRBD2 spans 6 bases. The sequenced DNA: TGTGCCTGGAGGTACTGGGGGGAAGAGACCCAGTACTTC. This codes for CAWRYWGEETQYF.